One sample yielded the 13 T cell receptor beta chains listed below, sequenced in a study of OX40 agonist ivuxolimab in advanced cancers. Generated by immunoSEQ multiplex PCR, the TCRdb table keeps only in-frame clones and is missing some. This table holds around 94,000 clones, around 91% found once. This specimen was CD4+ or CD8+ T cells sorted from blood, taken in a trial of the OX40 agonist ivuxolimab. The receptors shown here come from an adult with an advanced solid tumor such as melanoma, head and neck, liver or kidney cancer.

This chain connects TRBV13 to TRBJ2-5; weak D call: TRBD2 (6 bases). The germline V gene encodes CDR1 PRHDT and CDR2 FYEKMQ (reference sequence). This CDR3 is built from 13 residues. With 3 bases removed from V and 3 bases from J, the gap between germline ends came to 8 bases. This CDR3 reads CASSFGGEETQYF. CDR3 DNA: TGTGCCAGCAGCTTCGGCGGGGAAGAGACCCAGTACTTC.

Points on this clone: Germline is not matched at one junction end, which may reflect a read error. This chain links TRBV9 with TRBJ2-3; 8 nucleotides match TRBD2. This CDR3 has 14 residues. Germline V gene sequence: CDR1 SGDLS, CDR2 YYNGEE. CDR3 sequence (DNA): TGTGCCAGCAGAGTAGCGGGAAGTACAGATACGCAGTATTTT. Its translation: CASRVAGSTDTQYF.

The V gene is TRBV7-8, the J gene TRBJ2-7; 9 nucleotides agree with TRBD2. The J segment lost 0 bases and the V segment lost 2 bases, leaving 14 bases of the junction unmatched. CDR1 is SGHVS, CDR2 FQNEAQ, per germline. The CDR3 length is 19 residues. The CDR3 spells CASSLLVLAGSGSSYEQYF. CDR3 coding DNA: TGTGCCAGCAGCTTATTAGTTCTAGCGGGATCTGGCAGCTCCTACGAGCAGTACTTC.

The chain has TRBV5-4 and TRBJ2-7, with a possible D match to TRBD2 (5 bases). Trimming cost V 2 bases and J 7 bases, with 16 bases left between them. Germline CDR1 reads SGHNT; CDR2 reads YYREEE (reference sequence). This CDR3 has 14 amino acids. The chain's CDR3 is CASSLFLGSGEQYF. The DNA for the CDR3 is TGTGCCAGCAGCTTATTCCTGGGGTCGGGAGAGCAGTACTTC. The entire variable domain, with the rest obtained from reference TRBV5-4 and TRBJ2-7, is as follows: ETGVTQSPTHLIKTRGQQVTLRCSSQSGHNTVSWYQQALGQGPQFIFQYYREEENGRGNFPPRFSGLQFPNYSSELNVNALELDDSALYLCASSLFLGSGEQYFGPGTRLTVT.

This sequence joins TRBV2 and TRBJ2-7; 9 positions match TRBD1. V lost 7 bases to trimming and J lost 5 bases; unmatched junction nucleotides: 6. The CDR3 is made up of 13 amino acids. Germline V lookup: CDR1 SNHLY, CDR2 FYNNEI. The CDR3 reads CASKRTGVDEQYF. DNA of the CDR3: TGTGCCAGCAAAAGGACAGGGGTCGACGAGCAGTACTTC.

The chain uses TRBV16 and TRBJ2-7; D possibly matches TRBD1 or TRBD2 (6 bases each). The V and J ends lost 5 bases and 7 bases respectively, with 21 bases between them. The CDR3 length is 15 residues. In germline, CDR1 is KGHSY, CDR2 FQNENV. CDR3 coding DNA: TGTGCCAGCAGCGGACTTGTAACGGGGGCAGGGGAGCAGTACTTC. Translating gives CASSGLVTGAGEQYF.

The J gene is TRBJ2-1, the V gene TRBV7-3, with TRBD2 matching 9 bases. The V and J ends lost 4 bases and 10 bases, in that order; junction bases with no gene match: 8. The germline V gene encodes CDR1 SGHTA and CDR2 FQGTGA. This CDR3 is built from 14 residues. Written as DNA, the CDR3 is TGTGCCAGCAGCTCTGGACTAGCGCGGGGGGAGCAGTTCTTC. Protein: CASSSGLARGEQFF. Based on the CDR3 plus reference TRBV7-3 and TRBJ2-1, the full variable domain is GAGVSQTPSNKVTEKGKYVELRCDPISGHTALYWYRQSLGQGPEFLIYFQGTGAADDSGLPNDRFFAVRPEGSVSTLKIQRTERGDSAVYLCASSSGLARGEQFFGPGTRLTVL.

V gene TRBV7-9 combines with J gene TRBJ1-5, with 7 positions matching TRBD1. This CDR3 spans 17 amino acids. Germline V lookup: CDR1 SEHNR, CDR2 FQNEAQ (reference sequence). V shed 6 bases, J shed 1 base, and the junction held 12 bases outside the gene matches. CDR3 region: CASSHQGELSSNQPQHF. DNA for the CDR3: TGTGCCAGCAGTCACCAGGGGGAATTGTCCAGCAATCAGCCCCAGCATTTT.

V is TRBV2 and J is TRBJ2-7; weak D call: TRBD2 (6 bases). Trimming stripped 3 bases from V and 2 bases from J, with 20 bases between. The CDR3 loop spans 17 amino acids. Looked up from germline, CDR1 is SNHLY and CDR2 is FYNNEI. The CDR3: CASSDLVLRGTPYEQYF. The CDR3 nucleotides are TGTGCCAGCAGTGATCTCGTCTTGCGGGGAACCCCCTACGAGCAGTACTTC.

This chain uses TRBV7-3 with TRBJ2-1; 8 bases are shared with TRBD2. This CDR3 has 16 residues. J was trimmed by 3 bases and V by 4 bases; bases with no gene match: 8. CDR1 is SGHTA, CDR2 FQGTGA, per germline. This CDR3 is CASSSTRGGSYNEQFF. The CDR3 nucleotides are TGTGCCAGCAGCTCCACTCGGGGGGGGAGCTACAATGAGCAGTTCTTC.

The chain has TRBV6-1 and TRBJ2-1; possibly TRBD1 for D (5 bases). The CDR3 is 15 amino acids. Germline CDR1 is MNHNS and CDR2 is SASEGT. Trimming cost V 8 bases and J 0 bases, with 14 bases left between them. The CDR3, as DNA: TGTGCCAGCGATCTAGACAGCAGCTCCTACAATGAGCAGTTCTTC. Its translation: CASDLDSSSYNEQFF.

This CDR3 reads CASSLVGPYEQYF. As DNA, the CDR3 is TGCGCCAGCAGCTTGGTGGGCCCCTACGAGCAGTACTTC. The rearrangement joins TRBV5-1 to TRBJ2-7; D call uncertain. This CDR3 comprises 13 residues. Germline loops: CDR1 SGHRS, CDR2 YFSETQ. V dropped 0 bases and J dropped 2 bases, with 6 bases sitting between them.

The rearrangement links TRBV30 to TRBJ2-2; D tentatively fits TRBD1 or TRBD2 (5 bases each). This CDR3 spans 14 amino acids. Germline CDR1 and CDR2: GTSNPN and SVGIG (reference sequence). The V gene lost 0 bases and the J gene lost 7 bases, with 12 bases spanning the gap. DNA of the CDR3: TGTGCCTGGAGTGTCGGGGCAAATAGCGGGGAGCTGTTTTTT. This sequence encodes CAWSVGANSGELFF.